This T cell receptor (beta chain) was sequenced during a study of T cells after yellow fever vaccination (dated by TCRdb to between 2018 and 2021). A note on the overall study: The SMART-Seq v4 Ultra Low Input RNA kit was used to prepare libraries from fractions with low cell numbers. To follow T-cell clones before and after primary and booster YFV17D yellow fever vaccination, bulk TCR alpha and beta repertoires were sequenced over time. Two healthy male donors, one aged 18 to 29 and one aged 30 to 40 years, were included in the cohort. Blood was collected at multiple timepoints before and after primary and secondary immunization, and bulk PBMC replicates and cell subsets were isolated.

The sequencing machine was an Illumina NovaSeq 6000. Synthesis of TCR cDNA relied on 5'RACE template switching, a step that introduced a universal primer site along with unique molecular identifiers. Priming for cDNA synthesis came from both the TCR alpha and TCR beta constant segments. Libraries were amplified in two PCR steps, with sample barcodes and sequencing adapters added in the second step. Sequencing of libraries was performed on Illumina HiSeq 2500 (2x100 bp) or NovaSeq (2x150 bp). In the paper's pipeline: Demultiplexing of reads and collapsing into UMI consensus sequences were performed with MIGEC, and V(D)J alignment was carried out with MiXCR. Using edgeR on replicate PBMC samples, clonotypes were called vaccine-responding if FDR was below 0.01 and the log2 fold change was above 5 up to day 15. Bulk clonotypes were assigned CD4 or CD8 identity according to which sequenced CD4 or CD8 repertoire held them at higher abundance. TCRdb trimmed the raw reads at Q25, called clones with MiXCR and kept productive beta chains. Entries that share a CDR3 protein sequence are merged under the most common genes and DNA. TCRdb assigned the V and J calls; the authors' analysis was not used. The sample table holds 150,000 to 200,000 distinct CDR3 sequences, of which approximately 9.7% were seen once. About a third of the sample is held by the ten biggest clonotypes.

Study-level results and caveats: After the booster, most of the clones that had expanded following primary vaccination were detected again (around 97% of CD4 and 80% to 90% of CD8), which suggests that memory was broadly maintained. A small fraction of clonotypes appeared in both the CD4 and CD8 compartments, likely as a result of convergent recombination. The secondary T-cell response was found to be weaker but faster than the primary response, with a peak reached on day 5 rather than on day 15. The study included only a couple of donors, which limits how far the findings can be generalized. Computational filtering was required because FACS-sorted repertoires could contain abundant contaminating clonotypes from the bulk population.

Regarding this clonotype: Its binding antigen is unknown. Per-base qualities were not stored, and no clone one base away is much larger.

In light of the paper, this sample's treatment or condition label describes: live attenuated yellow fever vaccine strain. PBMCs were isolated from peripheral blood using a standard Ficoll-Paque protocol. Dynabeads CD4 and CD8 positive selection kits were used to isolate the CD4 and CD8 T-cell fractions. TriZol was used to extract RNA from bulk PBMCs, from CD4 and CD8 fractions, and from dextramer-positive and dextramer-negative fractions. The sequence was collected from a man between 18 and 29 years old who received the YFV17D yellow fever vaccine. The source material was CD8+ T cells sorted from PBMCs, sampled 45 days after the yellow fever booster vaccination.

The CDR3 corresponds to CASSYVGLGEEKLFF. The nucleotide sequence is given as TGTGCCAGCAGCTATGTGGGGCTCGGGGAGGAAAAACTGTTTTTT. The chain employs TRBV5-4 and TRBJ1-4; TRBD1 is a possible D gene, resting on 5 matching bases. The cysteine opens and the phenylalanine closes a CDR3 of 15 amino acids. The sequence is cut down to CDR3 DNA, 45 bases in frame from base 1. The germline V gene (reference sequence) gives CDR1 as SGHNT and CDR2 as YYREEE. Trimming takes 3 bases from V and 8 bases from J, and the germline ends sit 17 bases apart. The variable domain in full, with residues beyond the CDR3 obtained from the reference TRBV5-4 and TRBJ1-4 genes, is ETGVTQSPTHLIKTRGQQVTLRCSSQSGHNTVSWYQQALGQGPQFIFQYYREEENGRGNFPPRFSGLQFPNYSSELNVNALELDDSALYLCASSYVGLGEEKLFFGSGTQLSVL.